This T cell receptor beta chain was found in a study of cytomegalovirus exposure and HLA in healthy donors. The V segment lost 5 bases and the J segment 5 bases; nucleotides outside the gene matches: 9. The CDR3 is 15 residues long. Looked up from germline, CDR1 is SGHTA and CDR2 is FQGTGA. The PCR made use of 60 Vbeta and 13 Jbeta primers. Libraries were prepared by immunoSEQ multiplex PCR; TCRdb keeps only in-frame clonotypes and omits some of them. The sample lists about 170,000 clones; approximately 70% were seen once. The material sequenced was PBMCs. The chain joins TRBV7-3 to TRBJ2-5, with 9 bases lining up with TRBD1. The origin of this receptor is a middle-aged man in good health and CMV-seropositive. The CDR3 is CASSPGDRATETQYF. CDR3 sequence (DNA): TGTGCCAGCAGCCCCGGGGACAGGGCGACGGAGACCCAGTACTTC.